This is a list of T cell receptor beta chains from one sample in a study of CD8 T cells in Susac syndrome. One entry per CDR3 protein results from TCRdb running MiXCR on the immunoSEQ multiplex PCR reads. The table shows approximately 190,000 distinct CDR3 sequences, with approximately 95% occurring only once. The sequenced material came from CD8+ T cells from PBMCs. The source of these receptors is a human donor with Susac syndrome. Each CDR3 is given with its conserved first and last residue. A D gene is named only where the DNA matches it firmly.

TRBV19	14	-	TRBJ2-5	CASSKPGTQETQYF
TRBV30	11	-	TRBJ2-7	CAWRQGYEQYF
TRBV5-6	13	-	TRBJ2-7	CASSLGGGVEQYF
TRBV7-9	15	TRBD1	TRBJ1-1	CASRRAQGLNTEAFF
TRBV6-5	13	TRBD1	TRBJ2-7	CASSGQGKYEQYF
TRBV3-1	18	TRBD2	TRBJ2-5	CASSQGVAGDFVGETQYF
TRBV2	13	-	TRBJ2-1	CASSVTRGDEQFF
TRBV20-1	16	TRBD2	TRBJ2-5	CSARDGLAGRWETQYF
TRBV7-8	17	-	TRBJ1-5	CASSGETGLSNNQPQHF
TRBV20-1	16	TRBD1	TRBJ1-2	CSARSYPGQGWYGYTF
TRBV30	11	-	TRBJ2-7	CAWSVRREQYF
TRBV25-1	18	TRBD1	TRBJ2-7	CASSEWGKTGSYSYEQYF
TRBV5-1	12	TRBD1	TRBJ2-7	CASSRTGDEQYF
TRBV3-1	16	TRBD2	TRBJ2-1	CASSLPGTSGRDEQFF
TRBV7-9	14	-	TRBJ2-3	CASSYRQGTDTQYF
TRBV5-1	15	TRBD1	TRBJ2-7	CASSPTGTGRYEQYF
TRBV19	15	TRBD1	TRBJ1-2	CASSKRDSNIDGYTF
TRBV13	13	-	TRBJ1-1	CASRETENTEAFF
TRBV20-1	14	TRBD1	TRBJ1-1	CSAKQGDDRAEAFF
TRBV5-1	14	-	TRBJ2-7	CASSASGSPDEQYF
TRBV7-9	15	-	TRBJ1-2	CASSLSGKDDYGYTF
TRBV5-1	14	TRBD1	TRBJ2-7	CASSPDRSSYEQYF
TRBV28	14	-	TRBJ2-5	CASSLMGGLETQYF
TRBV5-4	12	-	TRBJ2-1	CASSSTSGEQFF
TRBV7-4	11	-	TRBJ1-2	CASSPPSGYTF
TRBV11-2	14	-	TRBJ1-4	CASSSPATNEKLFF
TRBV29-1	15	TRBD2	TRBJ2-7	CSVEGSSGSGDEQYF
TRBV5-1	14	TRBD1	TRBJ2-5	CASRQTGGGETQYF
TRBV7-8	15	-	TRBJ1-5	CASSYFAGANQPQHF
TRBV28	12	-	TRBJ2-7	CASWSKAYEQYF
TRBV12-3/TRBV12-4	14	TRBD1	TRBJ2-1	CASSLTGGRDEQFF
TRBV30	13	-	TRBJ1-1	CAWSWTSDTEAFF
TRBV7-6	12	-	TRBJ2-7	CASSPQEGEQYF
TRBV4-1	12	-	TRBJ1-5	CASSHGDQPQHF
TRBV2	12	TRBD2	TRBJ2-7	CASMGGGYEQYF
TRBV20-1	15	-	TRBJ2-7	CSARDLGESTYEQYF
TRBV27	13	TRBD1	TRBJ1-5	CASGQGYNQPQHF
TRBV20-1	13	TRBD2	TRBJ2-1	CSARLAGVNEQFF
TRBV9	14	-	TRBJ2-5	CASSVGMGQETQYF
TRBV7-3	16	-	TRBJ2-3	CASSLTGVWGTDTQYF
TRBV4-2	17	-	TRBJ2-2	CASSQDPAGENTGELFF
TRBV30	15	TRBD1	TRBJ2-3	CAWSPGTGGADTQYF
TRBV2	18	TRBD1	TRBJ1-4	CASSEMGQGVFFDEKLFF
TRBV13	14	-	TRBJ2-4	CASSSRDNKNIQYF
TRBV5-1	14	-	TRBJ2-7	CASSLFREPHEQYF
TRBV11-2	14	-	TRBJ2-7	CASSAPLLGHEQYF
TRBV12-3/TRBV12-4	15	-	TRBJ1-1	CASSPPDRSNTEAFF
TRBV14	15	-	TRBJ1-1	CASSPWGGEGTEAFF
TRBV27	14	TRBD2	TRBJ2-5	CASSTSGFQETQYF
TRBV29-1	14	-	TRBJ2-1	CSVEAESSYNEQFF
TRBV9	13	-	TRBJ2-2	CASSSGIGGELFF
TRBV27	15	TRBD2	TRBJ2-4	CASRTSGGPQNIQYF
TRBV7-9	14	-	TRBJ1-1	CASRGWASDTEAFF
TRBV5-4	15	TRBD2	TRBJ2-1	CASSLGTSSYNEQFF
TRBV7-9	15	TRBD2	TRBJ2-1	CASSLRSGSASEQFF
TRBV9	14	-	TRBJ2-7	CASSVGDGSGEQYF
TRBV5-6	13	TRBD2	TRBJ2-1	CASSLSGNIEQFF
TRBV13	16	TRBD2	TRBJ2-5	CASSPGLAGGPETQYF
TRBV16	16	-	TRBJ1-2	CASSHYGQGINYGYTF